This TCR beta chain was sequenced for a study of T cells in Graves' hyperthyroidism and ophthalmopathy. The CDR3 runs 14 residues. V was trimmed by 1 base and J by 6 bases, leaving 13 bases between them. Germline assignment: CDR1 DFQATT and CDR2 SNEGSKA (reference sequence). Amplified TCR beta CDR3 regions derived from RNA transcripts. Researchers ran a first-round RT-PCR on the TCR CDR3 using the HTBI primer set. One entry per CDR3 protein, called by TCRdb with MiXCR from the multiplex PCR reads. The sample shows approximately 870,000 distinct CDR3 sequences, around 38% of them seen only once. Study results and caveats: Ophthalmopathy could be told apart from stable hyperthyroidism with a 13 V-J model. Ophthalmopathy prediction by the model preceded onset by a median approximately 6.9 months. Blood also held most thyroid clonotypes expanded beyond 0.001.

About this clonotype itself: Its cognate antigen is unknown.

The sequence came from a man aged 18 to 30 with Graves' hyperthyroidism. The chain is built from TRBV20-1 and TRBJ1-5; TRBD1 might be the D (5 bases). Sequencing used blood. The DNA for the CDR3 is TGCAGTGCTAGAGGTTCCGGGGACTCTCAGCCCCAGCATTTT. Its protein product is CSARGSGDSQPQHF.